The rows below give T cell receptor beta chains drawn from one sample of a study of PD-1 blockade in classical Hodgkin lymphoma. Generated by immunoSEQ multiplex PCR, the TCRdb table keeps only in-frame clones and is missing some. The sample contains about 50,000 clones, around 76% of which appear only once. The specimen was peripheral blood mononuclear cells (PBMCs), collected before the fourth cycle of nivolumab. The receptors here all came from a human donor with classical Hodgkin lymphoma. Each CDR3 is given without its conserved first and last residue. The order of the fields is J gene, V gene, CDR3 protein.

J: TRBJ1-2; V: TRBV2; CDR3: ASSYQGVFDGYT
J: TRBJ2-1; V: TRBV29-1; CDR3: SVGYSGRGVEQF
J: TRBJ1-5; V: TRBV28; CDR3: ASSFLSGTGLLPQH
J: TRBJ1-5; V: TRBV19; CDR3: ASSWGGYSNQPQH
J: TRBJ1-4; V: TRBV10-2; CDR3: ASSRAVGAAVEKLF
J: TRBJ2-7; V: TRBV11-3; CDR3: ASSLDQMVPRY
J: TRBJ2-7; V: TRBV28; CDR3: ASSPSGSTYEQY
J: TRBJ1-5; V: TRBV6-1; CDR3: ASREFYQPQH
J: TRBJ1-5; V: TRBV7-9; CDR3: ASRGTGFNQPQH
J: TRBJ1-3; V: TRBV5-6; CDR3: ASSLTAPPSSGNTIY
J: TRBJ1-1; V: TRBV5-1; CDR3: ASSYGQGAWNTEAF
J: TRBJ2-1; V: TRBV7-5; CDR3: GIAADNRNEQF
J: TRBJ1-5; V: TRBV6-5; CDR3: ASRPTGGGQPQH
J: TRBJ1-4; V: TRBV6-5; CDR3: ASRVLQGAKLF
J: TRBJ2-7; V: TRBV5-1; CDR3: ASSLGDPYEQY
J: TRBJ1-3; V: TRBV11-2; CDR3: ASRANSGNTIY
J: TRBJ2-7; V: TRBV4-1; CDR3: ASSQDMASSYEQY
J: TRBJ2-6; V: TRBV7-9; CDR3: ASSSISGANVLT
J: TRBJ2-3; V: TRBV28; CDR3: ASSTLAGPLDDTQY
J: TRBJ1-2; V: TRBV7-2; CDR3: ASSSTGAYGYT
J: TRBJ2-1; V: TRBV7-7; CDR3: ASSFDRVSNEQF
J: TRBJ2-7; V: TRBV18; CDR3: ASSPSMYEQY
J: TRBJ2-1; V: TRBV7-2; CDR3: ASSLAGIYEAGGSYNEQF
J: TRBJ1-1; V: TRBV6-1; CDR3: ASSEDEGYGTEAF
J: TRBJ2-1; V: TRBV9; CDR3: ASSVGTSGRGEQF
J: TRBJ2-7; V: TRBV19; CDR3: ASSMFRAYEQY
J: TRBJ2-6; V: TRBV5-6; CDR3: ASSLAGGANVLT
J: TRBJ1-3; V: TRBV19; CDR3: ASSPQVVGNTIY
J: TRBJ2-3; V: TRBV6-1; CDR3: ASSEQALDTQY
J: TRBJ1-2; V: TRBV6-6; CDR3: ASKSGDYGYT
J: TRBJ1-2; V: TRBV4-1; CDR3: ASSRPRAPVGGYT
J: TRBJ2-3; V: TRBV5-1; CDR3: ASSLDTNTDTQY
J: TRBJ1-5; V: TRBV28; CDR3: ASKQENQPQH
J: TRBJ1-5; V: TRBV5-6; CDR3: ASSLWRRSNQPQH
J: TRBJ1-2; V: TRBV6-1; CDR3: ASSPEVGVGYT
J: TRBJ2-3; V: TRBV9; CDR3: ASSVDQPNTQY
J: TRBJ1-2; V: TRBV5-1; CDR3: ASSLGQGGGYT
J: TRBJ2-1; V: TRBV10-3; CDR3: AITSGTGEQF
J: TRBJ2-3; V: TRBV13; CDR3: ASSSVGTGKTDTQY
J: TRBJ2-3; V: TRBV5-1; CDR3: ASSSGQGLDTQY
J: TRBJ1-1; V: TRBV6-5; CDR3: ASSVSAYTEAF
J: TRBJ2-5; V: TRBV7-7; CDR3: ASSLESAGGGETQY
J: TRBJ1-2; V: TRBV7-9; CDR3: ASSLHTSYGYT
J: TRBJ2-1; V: TRBV4-2; CDR3: ASSRGLAGDLVNEQF